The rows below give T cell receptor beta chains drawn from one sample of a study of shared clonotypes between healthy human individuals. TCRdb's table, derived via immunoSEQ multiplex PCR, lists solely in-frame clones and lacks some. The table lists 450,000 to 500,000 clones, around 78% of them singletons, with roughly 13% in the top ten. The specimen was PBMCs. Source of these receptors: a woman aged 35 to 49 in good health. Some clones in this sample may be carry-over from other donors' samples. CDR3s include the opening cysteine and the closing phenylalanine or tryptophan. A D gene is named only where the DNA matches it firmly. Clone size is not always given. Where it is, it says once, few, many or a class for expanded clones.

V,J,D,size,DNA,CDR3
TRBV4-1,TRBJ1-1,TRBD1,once,TGCGCCAGCAGCCAAGCCGGGCAGGGGGCGTTGAGAACTGAAGCTTTCTTT,CASSQAGQGALRTEAFF
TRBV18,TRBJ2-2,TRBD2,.,TGTGCCAGCTCACTGGGAACTAGCGGGAGGACGAACACCGGGGAGCTGTTTTTT,CASSLGTSGRTNTGELFF
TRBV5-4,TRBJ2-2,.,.,TGTGCCAGCAGCTTGGCCCTGGGCGGGGAGCTGTTTTTT,CASSLALGGELFF
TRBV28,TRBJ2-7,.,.,TGCGCCAGCAGTTTTAGCCAAGAGCAGTACTTC,CASSFSQEQYF
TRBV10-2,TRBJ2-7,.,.,TGCGCCAGCAGTGAGCCGGACCGCGAGCAGTACTTC,CASSEPDREQYF
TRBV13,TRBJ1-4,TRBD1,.,TGTGCCAGCAGCCACGGGACAGGGTGGGAAAAACTGTTTTTT,CASSHGTGWEKLFF
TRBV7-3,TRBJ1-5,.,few,TGTGCCAGCAGCGGCGGGGAGAGATATAGCAATCAGCCCCAGCATTTT,CASSGGERYSNQPQHF
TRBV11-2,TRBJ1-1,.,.,TGTGCCAGCAGCTTAGATCCCTTCCCAGGGATTGGGAACACTGAAGCTTTCTTT,CASSLDPFPGIGNTEAFF
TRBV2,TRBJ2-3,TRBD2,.,TGTGCCAGCAGCACCCCGGGGGGAAGCACAGATACGCAGTATTTT,CASSTPGGSTDTQYF
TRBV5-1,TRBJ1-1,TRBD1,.,TGCGCCAGCAGCCTAAGGACAGGGGGGACAACTGAAGCTTTCTTT,CASSLRTGGTTEAFF
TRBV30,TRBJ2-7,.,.,TGTGCCTGGAGTGTTGGTCCGACATCTTACGAGCAGTACTTC,CAWSVGPTSYEQYF
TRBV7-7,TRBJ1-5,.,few,TGTGCCAGCAGCTTAGATCTTAGGGGTTTCCTCAGCAATCAGCCCCAGCATTTT,CASSLDLRGFLSNQPQHF
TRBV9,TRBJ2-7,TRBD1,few,TGTGCCAGCAGCGGGCCACAGGGGGCGCGGGACGAGCAGTACTTC,CASSGPQGARDEQYF
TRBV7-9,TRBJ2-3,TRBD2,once,TGTGCCAGCAGCCTATTAGCGGGAGGGACAGATACGCAGTATTTT,CASSLLAGGTDTQYF
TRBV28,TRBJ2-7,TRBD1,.,TGTGCCAGCAACCCCCTCGGTGGGACAGGGGTCGAGCAGTACTTC,CASNPLGGTGVEQYF
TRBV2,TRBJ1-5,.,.,TGTGCCAGCAGTGAATTGAGGGATAGCAATCAGCCCCAGCATTTT,CASSELRDSNQPQHF
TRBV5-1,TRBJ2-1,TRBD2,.,TGCGCCAGCAGCTTGGCCCGACTAGCGCTGTACAATGAGCAGTTCTTC,CASSLARLALYNEQFF
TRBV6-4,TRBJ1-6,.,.,TGTGCCCCCCCCGTCGGCTCACCCCTCCACTTT,CAPPVGSPLHF
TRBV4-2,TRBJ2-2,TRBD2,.,TGTGCCAGCAGCCAAGAGTATGGGAGGGTGACCGGGGAGCTGTTTTTT,CASSQEYGRVTGELFF
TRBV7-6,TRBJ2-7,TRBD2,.,TGTGCCAGCACCCTTAAAGCGGGAGACTTCGAGCAGTACTTC,CASTLKAGDFEQYF
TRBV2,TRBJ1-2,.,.,TGTGCCAGCAGTGAAGTTGGCCCGAACGGCTACACCTTC,CASSEVGPNGYTF
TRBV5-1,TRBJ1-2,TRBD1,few,TGCGCCAGCCGGTCGACAGGGACCTATGGCTACACCTTC,CASRSTGTYGYTF
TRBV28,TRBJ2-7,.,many,TGTGCCAGCAGTTTAGGGGGCCTGACCTACGAGCAGTACTTC,CASSLGGLTYEQYF
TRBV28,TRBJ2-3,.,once,TGTGCCAGCAGGGCCGGTGGCACAGATACGCAGTATTTT,CASRAGGTDTQYF
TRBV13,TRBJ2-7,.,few,TGTGCCAGCAGCCCCAACGGGGGACCACCGACCTACGAGCAGTACTTC,CASSPNGGPPTYEQYF
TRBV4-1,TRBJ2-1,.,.,TGCGCCAGCAGCCAAGAACGTTATCAGTCTTATGAGCAGTTCTTC,CASSQERYQSYEQFF
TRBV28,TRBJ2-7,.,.,TGTGCCAGCAGTCCCCTGGACAGTCCAACCCCACTACGCGAGCAGTACTTC,CASSPLDSPTPLREQYF
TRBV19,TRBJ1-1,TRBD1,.,TGTGCCAGTAGTGCCCGGGACAGGGGATGGAACACTGAAGCTTTCTTT,CASSARDRGWNTEAFF
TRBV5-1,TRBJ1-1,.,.,TGCGCCAGCAGCCCAATGGGGGGTGAAGGATCGGCTGAAGCTTTCTTT,CASSPMGGEGSAEAFF
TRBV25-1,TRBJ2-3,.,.,TGTGCCAGCAGTGCTCTAGATCACACATCAGATACGCAGTATTTT,CASSALDHTSDTQYF
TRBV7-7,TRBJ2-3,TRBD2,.,TGTGCTAGCAGCGCGGGAGGTAGCACAGATACGCAGTATTTT,CASSAGGSTDTQYF
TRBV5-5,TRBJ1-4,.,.,TGTGCCAGCAGCTCCGGGCTGGGGGAGCATAATGAAAAACTGTTTTTT,CASSSGLGEHNEKLFF
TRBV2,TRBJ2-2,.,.,TGTGCCAGCAGTGTTACGGGGACGAACACCGGGGAGCTGTTTTTT,CASSVTGTNTGELFF
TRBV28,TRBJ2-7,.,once,TGTGCCAGCAGTTCTCCGGCCGGGAGCGAGCAGTACTTC,CASSSPAGSEQYF
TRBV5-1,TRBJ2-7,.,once,TGCGCCAGCAGCTTGGGGGCCACGTCCTACGAGCAGTACTTC,CASSLGATSYEQYF
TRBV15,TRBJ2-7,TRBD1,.,TGTGCCACCAGCAGAACCCAGACAGGGGACGAGCAGTACTTC,CATSRTQTGDEQYF
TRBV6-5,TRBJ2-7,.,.,TGTGCCAGCAGAAGGGCCAGCTCCTACGAGCAGTACTTC,CASRRASSYEQYF
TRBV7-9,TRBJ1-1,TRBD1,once,TGTGCCAGCAGCTTAACGGACAGGGTAGCTGAAGCTTTCTTT,CASSLTDRVAEAFF
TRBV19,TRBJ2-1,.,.,TGTGCCAGTAGTATAGACCGGGTCTACAATGAGCAGTTCTTC,CASSIDRVYNEQFF
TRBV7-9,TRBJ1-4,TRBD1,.,TGTGCCAGCAGCGCCGGGACAGGGCAAGAAAAACTGTTTTTT,CASSAGTGQEKLFF
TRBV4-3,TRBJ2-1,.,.,TGCGCCAGCAGCCAAGACTCCGCACTAGGTTTCAGTGGCAATGAGCAGTTCTTC,CASSQDSALGFSGNEQFF
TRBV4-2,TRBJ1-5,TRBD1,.,TGTGCCAGCAGCCAGGGGACAGGGCCTAGTAGCAATCAGCCCCAGCATTTT,CASSQGTGPSSNQPQHF
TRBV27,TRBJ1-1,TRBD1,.,TGTGCCAGCAGTCCCGAAGGGGCAGGGGGGGACACTGAAGCTTTCTTT,CASSPEGAGGDTEAFF
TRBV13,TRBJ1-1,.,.,TGTGCCAGCAGCTTCCGGGCCCGGAACACTGAAGCTTTCTTT,CASSFRARNTEAFF
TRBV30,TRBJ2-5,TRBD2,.,TGTGCCTGGAGTAGGGCCAGCGGGAGTACTAGGAGGGAGCAGTACTTC,CAWSRASGSTRREQYF
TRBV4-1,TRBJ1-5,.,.,TGCGCCAGCAGCCAGAAGCCAGGAGATAGCAATCAGCTCCAGCATTTT,CASSQKPGDSNQLQHF
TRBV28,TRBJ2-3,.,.,TGTGCCAGCAGTTTATCCCTCGATACGCAGTATTTT,CASSLSLDTQYF
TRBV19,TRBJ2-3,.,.,TGTGCCAGTAGTCCCCGGAGCAGGGGCGGAACAGATACGCAGTATTTT,CASSPRSRGGTDTQYF
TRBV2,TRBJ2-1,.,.,TGTGCCAGCAGTGAAAGGGGGGAGCAGTTCTTC,CASSERGEQFF
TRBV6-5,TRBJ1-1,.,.,TGTGCCAGCACAAATGATGGCGGGGGAGGCACTGAAGCTTTCTTT,CASTNDGGGGTEAFF
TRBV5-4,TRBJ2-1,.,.,TGTGCCAGCAGCTGGGTGGCGACAGTCAATGAGCAGTTCTTC,CASSWVATVNEQFF